The 32 T cell receptor beta chains reported below all come from one sample, sequenced in a study of cytotoxic CD8 clonotypes in ibrutinib-treated CLL. The repertoire was sequenced with immunoSEQ multiplex PCR; TCRdb's copy has only in-frame clones and lacks some. The table lists around 160,000 clones, more than 70% of them singletons. The specimen was PBMCs, collected at disease progression, from a patient treated with ibrutinib. Source of these receptors: a human donor with chronic lymphocytic leukemia.

The V and J genes are TRBV7-2 and TRBJ1-3; no clear D gene. Between the trimmed V and J ends, which lost 1 base and 4 bases, there was a span of 14 bases. From germline, CDR1 is SGHTA and CDR2 FQGNSA. The CDR3 is 16 residues long. CDR3 protein: CASSLEVSGLGNTIYF. CDR3 DNA sequence: TGTGCCAGCAGCTTAGAGGTTTCAGGTCTGGGAAACACCATATATTTT.

This clone was observed a handful of times. CDR3 amino acids: CASSAGLNTEAFF. In DNA form, the CDR3 reads TGTGCCAGCAGCGCCGGTTTGAACACTGAAGCTTTCTTT. The V call is TRBV7-7, the J call TRBJ1-1; no reliable D call. The V end was cut by 5 bases, the J end by 0 bases, with 7 bases between. This CDR3 has 13 residues. Germline V gene data show CDR1 as SSHAT and CDR2 as FNYEAQ (reference sequence).

This chain joins TRBV27 and TRBJ1-1; D gene unclear. The germline V gene has CDR1 MNHEY and CDR2 SMNVEV (reference sequence). This CDR3 comprises 17 residues. With 5 bases removed from V and 5 bases from J, the gap between germline ends came to 24 bases. The CDR3 here is CASSPLPWQAGITEAFF. Written as DNA, the CDR3 is TGTGCCAGCAGTCCCCTCCCCTGGCAGGCGGGCATAACTGAAGCTTTCTTT.

This rearrangement joins TRBV5-1 to TRBJ1-1; possible D gene TRBD1, 6 bases. Trimming removed 5 bases at V and 0 bases at J, with 14 bases between. This CDR3 comprises 15 residues. Germline loops: CDR1 SGHRS, CDR2 YFSETQ. The CDR3 spells CASSNGAGVNTEAFF. The CDR3 DNA sequence: TGCGCCAGCAGTAATGGCGCAGGGGTGAACACTGAAGCTTTCTTT.

This chain uses TRBV10-1 with TRBJ2-2; no reliable D call. V lost 3 bases, J lost 3 bases, and 11 bases lay in between. CDR3 length: 15 residues. CDR1 is WNHNN and CDR2 is SYGVQD in the germline V gene (reference sequence). This chain's CDR3 is CASSEREWYTGELFF. In nucleotides, the CDR3 is TGCGCCAGCAGTGAAAGGGAATGGTACACCGGGGAGCTGTTTTTT.

A word on this clone: At one of its ends the junction is not consistent with the germline gene, which may arise from a read error. V usage is TRBV7-7 and J usage is TRBJ2-2; 14 bases fit TRBD2. Germline V lookup: CDR1 SSHAT, CDR2 FNYEAQ (reference sequence). The CDR3 is 16 amino acids. The CDR3 DNA sequence: TGTGCTAGCAGCCCTGGGACTAGCGGGAGACCCGGGGAGCTGTTTTTT. It specifies CASSPGTSGRPGELFF.

This clone was found a few times. This chain links TRBV5-1 with TRBJ2-7; tentative D call: TRBD1 (6 bases). Germline V gene data show CDR1 as SGHRS and CDR2 as YFSETQ. This CDR3 spans 13 amino acids. V lost 2 bases and J lost 6, with 12 bases in between. The chain's CDR3 is CASSLTGTGEQYF. As DNA, the CDR3 is TGCGCCAGCAGCTTAACAGGGACGGGCGAGCAGTACTTC.

This chain joins TRBV5-1 and TRBJ2-7; 14 bases match TRBD2. Germline V gene lookup returns CDR1 SGHRS and CDR2 YFSETQ. The CDR3 has 16 residues. Unmatched junction bases numbered 5, after V lost 4 bases and J lost 2 bases. The CDR3 spells CASSGGLAGATYEQYF. Here the CDR3 DNA reads TGCGCCAGCAGCGGGGGACTAGCGGGAGCAACCTACGAGCAGTACTTC.

V gene TRBV18 combines with J gene TRBJ2-5; 7 bases line up with TRBD1. This CDR3 comprises 16 residues. Germline V CDR1 and CDR2: KGHSH, LQKENI. V shed 3 bases, J shed 2 bases, and the junction held 9 bases outside the gene matches. The DNA for the CDR3 is TGTGCCAGCTCACCTACCTTTGGGACAGAGCAAGAGACCCAGTACTTC. It encodes CASSPTFGTEQETQYF.

This chain connects TRBV19 to TRBJ2-7; possible D gene TRBD2, 6 bases. Trimming stripped 6 bases from V and 4 bases from J, with 19 bases between. CDR3 size: 15 residues. Germline CDR1 LNHDA, CDR2 SQIVND (reference sequence). The CDR3 DNA reads as TGTGCCAGTAGCCGCGGGGTGGGGCCCATGTACGAGCAGTACTTC. It translates to CASSRGVGPMYEQYF.

The chain employs TRBV4-1 and TRBJ2-3; 7 bases agree with TRBD1. The CDR3 extends over 14 amino acids. V shed 4 bases, J shed 3 bases, and the junction held 4 bases outside the gene matches. Germline V gene data show CDR1 as MGHRA and CDR2 as YSYEKL. DNA of the CDR3: TGCGCCAGCAGCCGGGACAGCTCAACAGATACGCAGTATTTT. Its translation is CASSRDSSTDTQYF.

The chain couples TRBV27 to TRBJ2-2; D possibly corresponds to TRBD1 (6 bases). The CDR3 has 12 residues. Germline CDR1 reads MNHEY; CDR2 reads SMNVEV (reference sequence). Between the trimmed V and J ends, which lost 5 bases and 8 bases, there was a span of 9 bases. The CDR3 DNA sequence: TGTGCCAGCAGTACCGGGACAGGGGAGCTGTTTTTT. Its protein is CASSTGTGELFF.

The rearrangement joins TRBV5-1 to TRBJ2-2; tentatively, D is TRBD2 (5 bases). V lost 5 bases, J lost 4 bases, and 12 bases lay in between. Germline-derived CDR1 and CDR2 are SGHRS and YFSETQ. This CDR3 is 14 amino acids long. The CDR3 coding sequence is TGCGCCAGCAGAAATCGCGGGCTCACCGGGGAGCTGTTTTTT. Amino acids: CASRNRGLTGELFF. The variable domain in full, completed from reference TRBV5-1 and TRBJ2-2, reads KAGVTQTPRYLIKTRGQQVTLSCSPISGHRSVSWYQQTPGQGLQFLFEYFSETQRNKGNFPGRFSGRQFSNSRSEMNVSTLELGDSALYLCASRNRGLTGELFFGEGSRLTVL.

The V gene is TRBV5-1, the J gene TRBJ2-5, with 8 positions matching TRBD1. The junction had 3 bases not matched to a gene; V was cut back by 2 bases and J by 3 bases. Per germline, CDR1 SGHRS and CDR2 YFSETQ. CDR3 length: 14 residues. The CDR3 coding sequence is TGCGCCAGCAGCTTACAGGGGGTGGAAGAGACCCAGTACTTC. It specifies CASSLQGVEETQYF.

The genes are TRBV18 and TRBJ2-3, with a weak D call TRBD1 (5 bases). V was cut by 3 bases and J by 4 bases, with 11 bases left in between. Germline CDR1 is KGHSH and CDR2 is LQKENI. The CDR3 has 14 amino acids. For the CDR3, the DNA is TGTGCCAGCTCACCTCAGGGCTTTGCAGATACGCAGTATTTT. It encodes CASSPQGFADTQYF.

The chain combines TRBV7-9 with TRBJ1-2; TRBD1 is a possible D gene (5 bases). The V end was cut by 5 bases, the J end by 2 bases, with 12 bases between. The CDR3 consists of 14 residues. The germline V gene has CDR1 SEHNR and CDR2 FQNEAQ (reference sequence). CDR3: CASSPVRQNYGYTF. CDR3 sequence (DNA): TGTGCCAGCAGCCCGGTCCGACAGAACTATGGCTACACCTTC.

V usage is TRBV7-2 and J usage is TRBJ2-7, with 7 bases that match TRBD1. After removal of 2 bases from V and 3 bases from J, the junction contained 4 bases not matched to a gene. The CDR3 contains 14 residues. The germline V gene has CDR1 SGHTA and CDR2 FQGNSA. This CDR3 is CASSLYDRDYEQYF. The CDR3, as DNA: TGTGCCAGCAGCTTATACGACAGGGACTACGAGCAGTACTTC.

This clone was seen just once. The rearrangement uses TRBV4-1 and TRBJ2-7; 10 bases are a match to TRBD2. The germline CDR1 and CDR2 sequences are MGHRA and YSYEKL. The trim removed 0 bases at V and 4 bases at J, leaving 9 bases unmatched. The CDR3 sequence is 17 residues long. In nucleotides, the CDR3 is TGCGCCAGCAGCCAAGATCGGCCTCTAGCGGGAGCTTACGAGCAGTACTTC. Residues: CASSQDRPLAGAYEQYF.

V gene TRBV9 combines with J gene TRBJ2-3, with D unclear. Per germline, CDR1 SGDLS and CDR2 YYNGEE. Trimming removed 0 bases at V and 2 bases at J, with 7 bases between. The CDR3 runs 14 residues. CDR3 in DNA: TGTGCCAGCAGCGTAGTAGACTTCACAGATACGCAGTATTTT. Its translation: CASSVVDFTDTQYF.

The chain is built from TRBV28 and TRBJ1-2, with a weak D call TRBD1 (5 bases). This CDR3 is built from 12 residues. Germline CDR1 and CDR2: MDHEN and SYDVKM. V was trimmed by 5 bases and J by 5 bases, leaving 9 bases between them. The CDR3 DNA follows: TGTGCCAGCAGTCAACAGGATTATGGCTACACCTTC. Amino acids: CASSQQDYGYTF.

The rearrangement joins TRBV7-8 to TRBJ2-7, with D tentatively TRBD2 (6 bases). V shed 7 bases and J shed 0 bases, with 19 bases lying between them. The V gene's germline CDR1 is SGHVS and CDR2 FQNEAQ. The CDR3 spans 16 residues. CDR3 DNA: TGTGCCAGCACAGCGCCTTTCGGGGGTAACTCCTACGAGCAGTACTTC. As protein: CASTAPFGGNSYEQYF.

V usage is TRBV19 and J usage is TRBJ1-1; D unresolved. V was trimmed by 7 bases and J by 7 bases, leaving 16 bases between them. Per the germline V gene, CDR1 is LNHDA and CDR2 is SQIVND (reference sequence). The CDR3 has 13 residues. This chain's CDR3 is CASTTDGPNEAFF. In DNA form, the CDR3 reads TGTGCCAGTACCACGGACGGCCCCAATGAAGCTTTCTTT.

This chain links TRBV7-2 with TRBJ1-2, with TRBD1 identical over 9 bases. The CDR3 consists of 16 residues. Germline lookup yields CDR1 SGHTA and CDR2 FQGNSA. V gave up 0 bases and J gave up 6 bases; unmatched junction bases: 8. CDR3 in DNA: TGTGCCAGCAGCTTAGCGGGCGGGACAGGGCGCCATGGCTACACCTTC. Protein: CASSLAGGTGRHGYTF.

The chain employs TRBV14 and TRBJ1-4; 8 bases fit TRBD1. Germline V CDR1 and CDR2: SGHDN, FVKESK. The J segment lost 7 bases and the V segment lost 4 bases, leaving 5 bases of the junction unmatched. The CDR3 contains 14 residues. In nucleotides, the CDR3 is TGTGCCAGCAGCCTGACAGGGGTCGTTGAAAAACTGTTTTTT. Translating it yields CASSLTGVVEKLFF. Combining the CDR3 with reference TRBV14 and TRBJ1-4 gives the whole variable domain EAGVTQFPSHSVIEKGQTVTLRCDPISGHDNLYWYRRVMGKEIKFLLHFVKESKQDESGMPNNRFLAERTGGTYSTLKVQPAELEDSGVYFCASSLTGVVEKLFFGSGTQLSVL.

The chain is built from TRBV5-1 and TRBJ2-5; D perhaps matches TRBD2 (5 bases). The length of the CDR3 is 14 residues. The germline V gene encodes CDR1 SGHRS and CDR2 YFSETQ. V was cut by 4 bases and J by 0 bases, with 10 bases left in between. The CDR3, as DNA: TGCGCCAGCAGCCGGAGAGCGGACCAAGAGACCCAGTACTTC. Residues: CASSRRADQETQYF.

This clone was picked up a small number of times. The gene calls are TRBV5-6 and TRBJ1-3; tentatively, D is TRBD1 (5 bases). Germline lookup yields CDR1 SGHDT and CDR2 YYEEEE. CDR3 length equals 14 residues. V was shortened by 1 base and J by 4 bases, with 9 bases between the two germline ends. The CDR3: CASSLTGPGNTIYF. In DNA, the CDR3 is TGTGCCAGCAGCTTGACAGGTCCCGGAAACACCATATATTTT.

The genes are TRBV13 and TRBJ2-5; 8 positions match TRBD2. Germline V gene lookup returns CDR1 PRHDT and CDR2 FYEKMQ (reference sequence). The CDR3 consists of 16 residues. With 5 bases clipped from V and 5 bases from J, the junction kept 13 bases outside the gene matches. CDR3 residues: CASSPPGTSVRETQYF. DNA for the CDR3: TGTGCCAGCAGCCCTCCCGGGACTAGTGTCAGGGAGACCCAGTACTTC.

The V and J genes are TRBV28 and TRBJ1-2, with TRBD1 matching 8 bases. The CDR3 runs 14 residues. V dropped 2 bases and J dropped 8; count of bases not matched to a gene: 7. Germline assignment: CDR1 MDHEN and CDR2 SYDVKM. The CDR3 region is CASSLDRTGNGYTF. The CDR3, as DNA: TGTGCCAGCAGTTTAGATCGGACAGGGAACGGCTACACCTTC.

This chain joins TRBV10-3 and TRBJ1-5; TRBD1 might be the D (6 bases). Germline values: CDR1 ENHRY, CDR2 SYGVKD. The germline V and J ends were trimmed by 6 bases and 4 bases, with 31 bases remaining between them. The CDR3 consists of 20 residues. The CDR3, as DNA: TGTGCCATCAGGATGGCAGGGGATACTGAGACGAAACCATCAAATCAGCCCCAGCATTTT. Translating it yields CAIRMAGDTETKPSNQPQHF.

The genes are TRBV5-1 and TRBJ2-5; tentatively, D is TRBD2 (6 bases). Per the germline V gene, CDR1 is SGHRS and CDR2 is YFSETQ. Trimming cost V 1 base and J 5 bases, with 12 bases left between them. This CDR3 spans 14 amino acids. CDR3 DNA sequence: TGCGCCAGCAGCTTGCTCTCGGGGGAGGAGACCCAGTACTTC. Protein: CASSLLSGEETQYF.

The V call is TRBV5-6, the J call TRBJ2-4; 11 positions match TRBD2. The CDR3 runs to 14 residues. Germline values: CDR1 SGHDT, CDR2 YYEEEE. The J segment lost 8 bases and the V segment lost 1 base, leaving 2 bases of the junction unmatched. CDR3: CASSLTSGSYIQYF. The CDR3 DNA is TGTGCCAGCAGCTTGACTAGCGGGAGCTACATTCAGTACTTC. Complete variable domain (other parts from reference TRBV5-6 and TRBJ2-4): DAGVTQSPTHLIKTRGQQVTLRCSPKSGHDTVSWYQQALGQGPQFIFQYYEEEERQRGNFPDRFSGHQFPNYSSELNVNALLLGDSALYLCASSLTSGSYIQYFGAGTRLSVL.

The sample holds a few counts of this clone. The rearrangement joins TRBV7-2 to TRBJ1-4; D ambiguous. This CDR3 is 11 amino acids long. The germline gives CDR1 SGHTA, CDR2 FQGNSA. Trimming shortened V by 1 base and J by 9 bases, and 3 bases separated the two germline ends. The CDR3 DNA sequence: TGTGCCAGCAGCTTAGGTCAAAAACTGTTTTTT. It specifies CASSLGQKLFF.